This T cell receptor beta chain is drawn from a study of T cells in Graves' hyperthyroidism and ophthalmopathy. Findings and caveats of the study: In simple terms, a model built on 13 V-J features told ophthalmopathy apart from stable hyperthyroidism.

This clonotype was observed a few times. Its antigen is undetermined. Compared with germline, one end of the junction differs, possibly owing to a read error. What was amplified from RNA transcripts were TCR beta CDR3 regions. RT-PCR in the first round (using the HTBI primer set) targeted the TCR CDR3. In TCRdb, the multiplex PCR reads were re-called with MiXCR into one record per CDR3 protein. Of about 720,000 distinct CDR3 sequences listed, about 17% were seen once; the top ten hold approximately 8.4%. CDR1 is DFQATT, CDR2 SNEGSKA, per germline (reference sequence). The CDR3 extends over 13 amino acids.

The receptor was derived from a man younger than 35 with Graves' hyperthyroidism. Material: blood. V usage is TRBV20-1 and J usage is TRBJ2-7; possibly TRBD1 for D (5 bases). CDR3 region: CSASRQGGYEQCF. CDR3 coding DNA: TGCAGTGCTAGCCGGCAGGGTGGCTACGAGCAGTGCTTC.